Listed here are 25 T cell receptor beta chains from one sample, sequenced in a study of T cells in pancreatic ductal adenocarcinoma. TCRdb keeps only in-frame clones here, not all; method: immunoSEQ multiplex PCR. Among over 100,000 clones listed, roughly 96% were seen once. No neoadjuvant therapy was given to the selected pancreatic ductal adenocarcinoma patients before their surgery. The sample was PBMCs. The source is a human donor with pancreatic ductal adenocarcinoma.

The V call is TRBV9, the J call TRBJ1-3; D not resolved. Germline lookup yields CDR1 SGDLS and CDR2 YYNGEE. The CDR3 is 15 amino acids. V lost 0 bases and J lost 3, with 10 bases in between. The CDR3 nucleotides read TGTGCCAGCAGCGTAGGTCACTTCGATGGAAACACCATATATTTT. It is translated as CASSVGHFDGNTIYF.

The chain employs TRBV9 and TRBJ2-7; TRBD2 matches 10 bases. CDR3 length: 16 amino acids. V lost 1 base and J lost 2; bases outside the gene matches: 6. Per germline, CDR1 SGDLS and CDR2 YYNGEE. CDR3 coding DNA: TGTGCCAGCAGCGTAAACCCCAGCGGGGGGGCCTACGAGCAGTACTTC. The encoded protein is CASSVNPSGGAYEQYF.

This clone occurred once. The genes are TRBV28 and TRBJ2-2; no firm D call. Germline V CDR1 and CDR2: MDHEN, SYDVKM. The CDR3 length is 12 residues. V was pared by 8 bases and J by 4 bases, with 8 bases between. CDR3 protein: CASVPVTGELFF. The CDR3, as DNA: TGTGCCAGCGTTCCGGTCACCGGGGAGCTGTTTTTT.

The chain joins TRBV4-1 to TRBJ1-4; no firm D call. The CDR3 consists of 15 residues. V shed 6 bases and J shed 4 bases, with 15 bases lying between them. Germline values: CDR1 MGHRA, CDR2 YSYEKL. The CDR3 is CASRPIQAHNEKLFF. In DNA form, the CDR3 reads TGCGCCAGCAGGCCCATCCAGGCCCATAATGAAAAACTGTTTTTT.

The chain combines TRBV18 with TRBJ2-5; TRBD2 is a possible D gene (6 bases). Germline V lookup: CDR1 KGHSH, CDR2 LQKENI. The V and J ends lost 5 bases and 5 bases respectively, with 15 bases between them. This CDR3 spans 14 amino acids. The CDR3 region is CASSTGSRGETQYF. CDR3 bases: TGTGCCAGCTCAACCGGGAGCCGGGGGGAGACCCAGTACTTC.

The V call is TRBV10-3, the J call TRBJ2-2; TRBD1 agrees at 10 bases. Germline trimming cut 7 bases from V and 3 bases from J; bases unmatched to any gene: 2. The germline gives CDR1 ENHRY, CDR2 SYGVKD. The CDR3 is 14 amino acids. CDR3 sequence reads: CAITGTGDTGELFF. The CDR3 nucleotides read TGTGCCATCACTGGGACAGGGGACACCGGGGAGCTGTTTTTT.

The chain recombines TRBV2 with TRBJ2-1, with 11 bases identical to TRBD2. The CDR3 covers 18 residues. CDR1 SNHLY and CDR2 FYNNEI come from the germline V gene. J was trimmed by 4 bases and V by 6 bases; bases with no gene match: 14. CDR3 coding DNA: TGTGCCAGCAGCCATACTAGCGGGAGTATATATGGGTACAATGAGCAGTTCTTC. This codes for CASSHTSGSIYGYNEQFF. The full variable domain, with the rest looked up from reference TRBV2 and TRBJ2-1, is EPEVTQTPSHQVTQMGQEVILRCVPISNHLYFYWYRQILGQKVEFLVSFYNNEISEKSEIFDDQFSVERPDGSNFTLKIRSTKLEDSAMYFCASSHTSGSIYGYNEQFFGPGTRLTVL.

The chain is built from TRBV28 and TRBJ1-5; no firm D call. V lost 3 bases to trimming and J lost 1 base, with 4 bases between them. The CDR3 spans 13 residues. From germline, CDR1 is MDHEN and CDR2 SYDVKM. The CDR3 here is CASSLGSNQPQHF. Written as DNA, the CDR3 is TGTGCCAGCAGTTTGGGCAGCAATCAGCCCCAGCATTTT. Based on the CDR3 plus reference TRBV28 and TRBJ1-5, the full variable domain is DVKVTQSSRYLVKRTGEKVFLECVQDMDHENMFWYRQDPGLGLRLIYFSYDVKMKEKGDIPEGYSVSREKKERFSLILESASTNQTSMYLCASSLGSNQPQHFGDGTRLSIL.

The rearrangement links TRBV18 to TRBJ2-3; D is perhaps TRBD1 (6 bases). Trimming took 0 bases from V and 3 from J, leaving 10 bases between them. Germline V CDR1 and CDR2: KGHSH, LQKENI. The CDR3 sequence is 15 residues long. CDR3: CASSPPTGLTDTQYF. The CDR3 DNA reads TGTGCCAGCTCACCACCGACAGGCTTAACAGATACGCAGTATTTT.

This rearrangement joins TRBV4-1 to TRBJ2-3; possible D gene TRBD2, 6 bases. The V end was cut by 2 bases, the J end by 1 base, with 16 bases between. Germline loops: CDR1 MGHRA, CDR2 YSYEKL. This CDR3 is 17 amino acids long. The CDR3 reads CASSQTAGGDRTDTQYF. The CDR3 bases are TGCGCCAGCAGCCAAACAGCCGGAGGGGACCGCACAGATACGCAGTATTTT.

V and J are TRBV18 and TRBJ1-5, with 10 bases fitting TRBD1. Trimming took 3 bases from V and 1 from J; bases not matched to a gene: 3. The CDR3 loop spans 16 amino acids. Looked up from germline, CDR1 is KGHSH and CDR2 is LQKENI. The CDR3 bases are TGTGCCAGCTCACCTGGGACAGGGGCAAGCAATCAGCCCCAGCATTTT. The encoded protein is CASSPGTGASNQPQHF.

CDR3 nucleotide sequence: TGTGCCAGCAGCAAAGCGCTTTGGTGGCCGGGAGGCGAGACCCAGTACTTC. Translating gives CASSKALWWPGGETQYF. The chain couples TRBV21-1 to TRBJ2-5; the table names TRBD2, a call not compared with the DNA. TRBV21-1 is an annotated pseudogene. The CDR3 loop spans 17 amino acids.

This clone came up once. The chain combines TRBV6-5 with TRBJ2-1, with 11 nucleotides matching TRBD1. Germline-derived CDR1 and CDR2 are MNHEY and SVGAGI. The CDR3 extends over 15 amino acids. Trimming cost V 5 bases and J 5 bases; bases outside gene matches: 5. The DNA of the CDR3 is TGTGCCAGCAGTCCAGGGACAGGGGGAAACAATGAGCAGTTCTTC. Its protein product is CASSPGTGGNNEQFF.

The genes are TRBV6-5 and TRBJ2-1; 9 bases align to TRBD2. CDR3 length equals 14 residues. Trimming cost V 7 bases and J 11 bases; bases outside gene matches: 12. Germline V gene sequence: CDR1 MNHEY, CDR2 SVGAGI. The CDR3 region has the DNA TGTGCCAGCAAGGCGGGACTAGCACCCCGCCAGCAGTTCTTC. This codes for CASKAGLAPRQQFF.

To note about this clone: The same CDR3 also results from other DNA sequences found in this sample. This chain's CDR3 is CASSPDRDQPQHF. The CDR3 DNA is TGTGCCAGCAGCCCGGACAGGGATCAGCCCCAGCATTTT. The chain carries TRBV11-2 and TRBJ1-5; 8 positions agree with TRBD1. CDR1 and CDR2 from the germline V gene are SGHAT and FQNNGV. Trimming cost V 5 bases and J 5 bases; bases outside gene matches: 2. The CDR3 runs 13 residues.

This clone was picked up one time. J is TRBJ2-7 and V is TRBV6-1; D not resolved. The germline V gene has CDR1 MNHNS and CDR2 SASEGT. The CDR3 has 15 residues. The V end lost 4 bases, the J end lost 4 bases, and 17 bases lay between the germline ends. The CDR3 bases are TGTGCCAGCAGTGCTCCGGGTCCGACCGCTTACGAGCAGTACTTC. This gives the protein CASSAPGPTAYEQYF.

The chain is built from TRBV11-2 and TRBJ2-7; 10 bases map to TRBD2. This CDR3 spans 14 amino acids. Unmatched junction bases numbered 7, after V lost 5 bases and J lost 6 bases. The germline V gene encodes CDR1 SGHAT and CDR2 FQNNGV. CDR3 DNA: TGTGCCAGCAGCCCCTCTAGCGGGAGTGGCGAGCAGTACTTC. Residues: CASSPSSGSGEQYF.

The CDR3 DNA reads TGTGCCAGCAGCGTAGAGCCAGGGACAGGGATCTATGGCTACACCTTC. This codes for CASSVEPGTGIYGYTF. The chain recombines TRBV9 with TRBJ1-2; 9 bases agree with TRBD1. The germline V gene encodes CDR1 SGDLS and CDR2 YYNGEE. CDR3 length equals 16 residues. With V trimmed by 0 bases and J by 4 bases, 7 bases remained unmatched.

The chain employs TRBV11-2 and TRBJ2-2; no firm D call. From germline, CDR1 is SGHAT and CDR2 FQNNGV. V was shortened by 4 bases and J by 4 bases, with 10 bases between the two germline ends. CDR3 length: 14 residues. This chain's CDR3 is CASSSRVSTGELFF. CDR3 nucleotides: TGTGCCAGCAGCTCACGGGTTTCCACCGGGGAGCTGTTTTTT.

V usage is TRBV19 and J usage is TRBJ2-6; a weak D match, TRBD2 (6 bases). CDR1 and CDR2 from the germline V gene are LNHDA and SQIVND (reference sequence). This CDR3 is built from 14 residues. V lost 11 bases and J 0 bases, leaving 11 bases between the germline ends. This chain's CDR3 is CAGREDSGANVLTF. In nucleotides, the CDR3 is TGTGCCGGGCGGGAAGACTCTGGGGCCAACGTCCTGACTTTC.

The chain joins TRBV7-6 to TRBJ2-1, with 7 bases fitting TRBD2. Germline CDR1 reads SGHVS; CDR2 reads FNYEAQ. The length of the CDR3 is 15 residues. J lost 6 bases, V lost 5 bases, and 10 bases had no gene match. The CDR3 is CASSPIGLVTNEQFF. In nucleotides, the CDR3 is TGTGCCAGCAGCCCGATTGGACTAGTTACCAATGAGCAGTTCTTC.

This chain links TRBV7-9 with TRBJ2-7; D is unresolved. V was shortened by 5 bases and J by 2 bases, with 7 bases between the two germline ends. This CDR3 contains 12 residues. Germline V gene sequence: CDR1 SEHNR, CDR2 FQNEAQ (reference sequence). CDR3 bases: TGTGCCAGCAGCCCTAAACCCTACGAGCAGTACTTC. Encoded protein: CASSPKPYEQYF.

The chain is built from TRBV10-2 and TRBJ2-7, with 7 positions matching TRBD2. The CDR3 runs 15 residues. Germline values: CDR1 WSHSY, CDR2 SAAADI. Trimming removed 2 bases from V and 3 bases from J; junction bases left unmatched: 7. CDR3 bases: TGCGCCAGCAGTGAGCAACCGGGAGGCAGCTACGAGCAGTACTTC. The encoded protein is CASSEQPGGSYEQYF.

The rearrangement joins TRBV6-5 to TRBJ2-1; 10 positions match TRBD2. Germline CDR1 MNHEY, CDR2 SVGAGI. J was trimmed by 1 base and V by 6 bases; bases with no gene match: 3. The CDR3 is made up of 15 amino acids. CDR3 nucleotide sequence: TGTGCCAGCAGGCTAGCGGGAGAGTCCTACAATGAGCAGTTCTTC. This sequence encodes CASRLAGESYNEQFF.

This chain connects TRBV5-8 to TRBJ2-2; TRBD1 aligns across 7 bases. There are 15 residues in the CDR3. The germline V gene has CDR1 SGHTS and CDR2 YDEGEE. V shed 4 bases, J shed 0 bases, and the junction held 3 bases outside the gene matches. The CDR3 protein is CASSPDRANTGELFF. Here the CDR3 DNA reads TGTGCCAGCAGCCCCGACAGGGCGAACACCGGGGAGCTGTTTTTT.